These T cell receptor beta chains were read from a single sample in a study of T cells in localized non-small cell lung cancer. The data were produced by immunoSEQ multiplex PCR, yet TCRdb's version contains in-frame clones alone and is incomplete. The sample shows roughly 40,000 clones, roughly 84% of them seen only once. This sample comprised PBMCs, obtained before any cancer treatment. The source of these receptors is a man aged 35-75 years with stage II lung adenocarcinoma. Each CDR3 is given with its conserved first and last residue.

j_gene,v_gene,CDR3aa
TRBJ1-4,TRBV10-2,CASSETGGQKLFF
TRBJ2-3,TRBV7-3,CASSLKGIADTQYF
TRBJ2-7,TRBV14,CASSQEISGLAFSYEQYF
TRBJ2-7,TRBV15,CATSKAGASSYEQYF
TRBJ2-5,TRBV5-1,CASSLEGAGERERYF
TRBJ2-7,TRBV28,CASSLEGPGSYEQYF
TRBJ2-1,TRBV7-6,CASSVGTGSSYNEQFF
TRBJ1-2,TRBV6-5,CASRDTAGTYGYTF
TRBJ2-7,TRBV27,CASSLRGGRSYEQYF
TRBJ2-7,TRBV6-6,CASSYLPDGSYEQYF
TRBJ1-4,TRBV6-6,CASSYRGQDEKLFF